Described below is a single TCR beta chain sequence and its context. This clonotype appeared a few times. Its antigen target is currently unknown. Base qualities are missing; no much larger clone stands one base away. The CDR3 covers 15 residues, taking in both the cysteine and the phenylalanine. Only the CDR3 DNA is retained, 45 bases long and in frame from the first base. Ends trimmed: V by 5 bases, J by 11 bases; bases unmatched to a gene: 16. Based on the germline V gene (reference sequence), the CDR1 and CDR2 sequences are SEHNR and FQNEAQ. The data belong to a study of tumor-infiltrating lymphocytes in oesophageal squamous cell carcinoma (dated by TCRdb to the mid-2010s). To prepare the library, PCR was applied. TCRdb records Illumina HiSeq 2000 as the sequencer. TCRdb handled the public reads itself, with Q25 trimming in fastp and clone calling in MiXCR, and kept productive beta chains. Every distinct CDR3 protein forms one entry, paired with its most common genes and DNA. This sample holds 15,000 to 20,000 distinct CDR3 sequences; just over 40% were observed only once. The ten top clones hold under 12% of the sample.

The sequence links TRBV7-9 to TRBJ2-5; the junction holds 8 bases that match TRBD2. This receptor was obtained from a male donor with esophageal squamous cell carcinoma. Sequences were obtained from normal esophageal tissue next to the tumor. The DNA sequence is given as TGTGCCAGCAGCCGTAGCGGGGCCTCCTACAATGAGCAGTACTTC. Its translation is CASSRSGASYNEQYF.